This T cell receptor beta chain was documented in a study of blood T cells in healthy people across ages. CDR1 and CDR2 from the germline V gene are MNHNS and SASEGT. The trim removed 1 base at V and 8 bases at J, leaving 6 bases unmatched. This CDR3 is 15 amino acids long. PCR was performed a second time for roughly 7 to 12 cycles using a sample-barcoded 5' primer and a J-beta primer mix. TCRdb itself ran the 5' RACE reads through MiXCR, one entry per CDR3 protein. This sample has 2 million or so distinct CDR3 sequences, with roughly 49% found just once. As regards this clonotype: A read error may explain this, as a much larger clone is one base away.

The receptor comes from a woman aged 40-49 years in good health. The chain is built from TRBV6-1 and TRBJ2-1, with TRBD2 matching over 9 bases. The specimen sequenced was blood. The chain's CDR3 is CASSEGAGGHDEQFF. The CDR3 coding sequence is TGTGCCAGCAGTGAAGGGGCGGGGGGGCACGATGAGCAGTTCTTC.